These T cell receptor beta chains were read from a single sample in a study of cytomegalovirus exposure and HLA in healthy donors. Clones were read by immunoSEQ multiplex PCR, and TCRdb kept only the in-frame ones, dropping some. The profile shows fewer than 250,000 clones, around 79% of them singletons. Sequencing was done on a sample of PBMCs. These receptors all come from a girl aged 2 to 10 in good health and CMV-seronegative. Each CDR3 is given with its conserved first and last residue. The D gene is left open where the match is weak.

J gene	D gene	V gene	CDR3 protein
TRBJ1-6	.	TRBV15	CATSSGTMASYNSPLHF
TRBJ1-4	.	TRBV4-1	CASSSGGGATNEKLFF
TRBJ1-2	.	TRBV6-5	CASSPDSGLYGYTF
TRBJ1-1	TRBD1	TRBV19	CASRTGNTEAFF
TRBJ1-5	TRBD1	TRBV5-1	CASSLGTDLNQPQHF
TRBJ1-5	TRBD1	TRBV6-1	CASSDRDRAYQPQHF
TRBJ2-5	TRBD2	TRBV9	CASSRDSGSETQYF
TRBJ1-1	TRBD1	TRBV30	CAWGAKDRVTEAFF
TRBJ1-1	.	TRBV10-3	CAIRPQGTEAFF
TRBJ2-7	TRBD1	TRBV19	CASSHMGTGTYEQYF
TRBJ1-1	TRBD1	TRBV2	CARKGQGGAEAFF
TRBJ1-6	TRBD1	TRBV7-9	CASSLGDRGRSPLHF
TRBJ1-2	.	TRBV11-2	CASSLQTGSYGYTF
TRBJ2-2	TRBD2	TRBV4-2	CASSQDWRGGNTGELFF
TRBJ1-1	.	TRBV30	CAWSVEDKQAFF
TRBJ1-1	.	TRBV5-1	CASSPKTANTEAFF
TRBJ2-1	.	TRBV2	CASSWGDNEQFF
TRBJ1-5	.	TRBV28	CASSFQISNQPQHF
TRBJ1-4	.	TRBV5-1	CASSWEGGEKLFF
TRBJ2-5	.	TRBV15	CATSPAEAALTQYF
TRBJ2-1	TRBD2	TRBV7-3	CASSLGLAGGDEQFF
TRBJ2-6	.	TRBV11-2	CASSFTGGANVLTF
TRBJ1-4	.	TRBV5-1	CASSSGSVNEKLFF
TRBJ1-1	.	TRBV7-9	CASSPGTEAFF
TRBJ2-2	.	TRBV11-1	CASSPGLAIGELFF
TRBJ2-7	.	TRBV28	CASTDGQPSYEQYF
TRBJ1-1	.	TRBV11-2	CASSLLASAEAFF
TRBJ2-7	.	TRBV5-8	CASRTLGGSYEQYF
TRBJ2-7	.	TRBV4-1	CASSQALAGIYEQYF
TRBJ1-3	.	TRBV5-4	CASSPRQELRNTIYF
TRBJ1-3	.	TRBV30	CAWSVTGSGNTIYF
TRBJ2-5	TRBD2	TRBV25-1	CASGSLAGAETQYF
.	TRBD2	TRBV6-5	CASSYSGAYEQYF
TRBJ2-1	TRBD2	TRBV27	CASRAGLAGGSSYNEQFF
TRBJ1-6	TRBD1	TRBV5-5	CASSSNTGTGVSPLHF